This record looks at one TCR beta chain sequence and its context. Compared with germline, one end of the junction differs, possibly owing to a read error. This sample is part of a study of tumor-infiltrating lymphocytes in primary liver carcinoma. The CDR3 consists of 16 residues. CDR1 and CDR2 (germline): SGHAT, FQDESV (reference sequence). Constant-region priming of about 0.5 ug total RNA yielded TCR beta cDNA. For TCR beta, libraries were produced by three nested multiplex PCR rounds using slightly modified ARM-PCR. A C-beta reverse primer and TRBV1-TRBV30 forward primers served in each of the first two PCR rounds, at ten to eleven cycles apiece. TCRdb ran MiXCR on the multiplex PCR reads and lists one entry per CDR3 protein. The repertoire includes under 200,000 distinct CDR3 sequences, around four fifths of them detected once, and approximately 18% sits in the top ten. Starting material for RNA and DNA co-extraction consisted of roughly 20-34 mg of unsorted bulk tissue. Those patients suffered from chronic HBV infection and were treatment-naive.

This clonotype was sampled from a man between 40 and 49 years old with primary liver carcinoma and hepatitis B virus infection. The specimen sequenced was tumor tissue from primary liver carcinoma. The chain joins TRBV11-1 to TRBJ2-1, with 7 positions matching TRBD1. The CDR3 loop reads CAGSLAKRGGYNELFF. The DNA for the CDR3 is TGTGCCGGCAGCTTAGCGAAGCGAGGGGGCTACAATGAGCTGTTCTTC.